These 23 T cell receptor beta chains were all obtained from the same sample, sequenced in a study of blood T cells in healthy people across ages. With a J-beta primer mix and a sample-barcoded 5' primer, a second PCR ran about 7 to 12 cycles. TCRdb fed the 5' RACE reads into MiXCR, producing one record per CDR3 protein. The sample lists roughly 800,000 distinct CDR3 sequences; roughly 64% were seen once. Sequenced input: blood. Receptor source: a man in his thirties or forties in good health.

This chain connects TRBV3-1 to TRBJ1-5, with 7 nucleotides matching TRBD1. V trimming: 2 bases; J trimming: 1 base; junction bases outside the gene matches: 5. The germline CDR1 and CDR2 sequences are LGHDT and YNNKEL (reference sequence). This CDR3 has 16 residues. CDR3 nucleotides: TGTGCCAGCAGCCAAAAGGGAGGGGGCAGCAATCAGCCCCAGCATTTT. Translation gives CASSQKGGGSNQPQHF.

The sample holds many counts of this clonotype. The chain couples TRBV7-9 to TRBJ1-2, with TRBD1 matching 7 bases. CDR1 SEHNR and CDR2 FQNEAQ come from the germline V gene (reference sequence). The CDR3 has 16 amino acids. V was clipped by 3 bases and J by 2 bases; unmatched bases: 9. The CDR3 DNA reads TGTGCCAGCAGCTTGGAGACAGGGATTAGGAACTATGGCTACACCTTC. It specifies CASSLETGIRNYGYTF.

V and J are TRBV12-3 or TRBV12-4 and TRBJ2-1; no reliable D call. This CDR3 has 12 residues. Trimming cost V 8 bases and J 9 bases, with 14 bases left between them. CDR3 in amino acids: CASGKWPGEQFF. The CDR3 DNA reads TGTGCCAGCGGAAAGTGGCCTGGTGAGCAGTTCTTC.

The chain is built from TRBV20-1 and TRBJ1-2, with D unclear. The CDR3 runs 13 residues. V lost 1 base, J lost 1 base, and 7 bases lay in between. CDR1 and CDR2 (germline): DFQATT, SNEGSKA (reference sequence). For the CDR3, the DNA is TGCAGTGCTAGAGTGCCAGATAACTATGGCTACACCTTC. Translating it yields CSARVPDNYGYTF.

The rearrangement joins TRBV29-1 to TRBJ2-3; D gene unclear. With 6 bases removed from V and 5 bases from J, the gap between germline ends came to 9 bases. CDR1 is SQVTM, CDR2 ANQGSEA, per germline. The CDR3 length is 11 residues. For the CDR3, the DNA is TGCAGCGTAGGAACCGTAGATACGCAGTATTTT. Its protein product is CSVGTVDTQYF.

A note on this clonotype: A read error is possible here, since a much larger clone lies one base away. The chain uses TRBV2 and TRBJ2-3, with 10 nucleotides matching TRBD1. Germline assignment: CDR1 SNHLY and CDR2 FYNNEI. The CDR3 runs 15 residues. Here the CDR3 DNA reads TGTGCCGGCAGTGGGGACAGGGGAAACACAGATACGCAGTATTTT. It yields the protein CAGSGDRGNTDTQYF.

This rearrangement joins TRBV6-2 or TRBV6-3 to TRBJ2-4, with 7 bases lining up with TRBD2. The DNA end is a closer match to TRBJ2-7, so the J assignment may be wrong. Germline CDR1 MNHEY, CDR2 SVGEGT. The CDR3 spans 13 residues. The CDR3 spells CASSRDYNYEQYF. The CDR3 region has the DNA TGTGCCAGCTCCAGGGACTATAACTACGAGCAGTACTTC.

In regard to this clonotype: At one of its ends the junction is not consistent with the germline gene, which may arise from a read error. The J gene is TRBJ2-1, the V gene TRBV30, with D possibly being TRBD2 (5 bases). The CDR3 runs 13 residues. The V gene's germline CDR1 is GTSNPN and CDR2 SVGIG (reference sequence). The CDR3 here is CAWSVLVSNELFF. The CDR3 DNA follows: TGTGCCTGGAGTGTACTAGTGAGTAATGAGCTGTTCTTC.

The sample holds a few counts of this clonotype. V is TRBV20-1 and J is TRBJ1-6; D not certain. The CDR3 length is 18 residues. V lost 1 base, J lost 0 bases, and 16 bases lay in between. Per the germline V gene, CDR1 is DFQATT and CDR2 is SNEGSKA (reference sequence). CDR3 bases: TGCAGTGCTAGAGTGGCTGGACCTAGGAGCTCCTATAATTCACCCCTCCACTTT. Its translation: CSARVAGPRSSYNSPLHF.

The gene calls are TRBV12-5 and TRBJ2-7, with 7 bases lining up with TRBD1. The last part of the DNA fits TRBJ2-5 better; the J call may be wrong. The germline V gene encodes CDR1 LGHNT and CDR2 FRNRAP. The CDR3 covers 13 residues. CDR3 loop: CASGLDRAETQYF. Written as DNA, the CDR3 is TGTGCTAGTGGTTTAGACAGGGCAGAGACCCAGTACTTC.

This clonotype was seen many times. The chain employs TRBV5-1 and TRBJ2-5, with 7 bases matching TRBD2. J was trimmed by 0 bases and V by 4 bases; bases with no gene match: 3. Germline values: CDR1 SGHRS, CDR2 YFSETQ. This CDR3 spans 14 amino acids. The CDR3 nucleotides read TGCGCCAGCAGCCTCCTAGCGGACCAAGAGACCCAGTACTTC. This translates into CASSLLADQETQYF. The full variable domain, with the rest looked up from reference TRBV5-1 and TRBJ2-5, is KAGVTQTPRYLIKTRGQQVTLSCSPISGHRSVSWYQQTPGQGLQFLFEYFSETQRNKGNFPGRFSGRQFSNSRSEMNVSTLELGDSALYLCASSLLADQETQYFGPGTRLLVL.

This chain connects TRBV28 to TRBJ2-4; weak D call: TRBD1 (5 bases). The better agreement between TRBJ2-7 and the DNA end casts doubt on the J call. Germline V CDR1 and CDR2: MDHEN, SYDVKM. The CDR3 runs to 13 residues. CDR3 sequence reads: CATAADNLYEQYF. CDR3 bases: TGTGCGACAGCCGCGGACAACCTCTACGAGCAGTACTTC.

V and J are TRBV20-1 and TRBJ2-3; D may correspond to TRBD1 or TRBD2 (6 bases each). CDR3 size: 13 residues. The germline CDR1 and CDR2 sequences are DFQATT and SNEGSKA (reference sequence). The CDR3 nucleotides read TGCAACCCCAAGGGGGGTTGGTTCGATACGCAGTATTTT. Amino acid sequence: CNPKGGWFDTQYF.

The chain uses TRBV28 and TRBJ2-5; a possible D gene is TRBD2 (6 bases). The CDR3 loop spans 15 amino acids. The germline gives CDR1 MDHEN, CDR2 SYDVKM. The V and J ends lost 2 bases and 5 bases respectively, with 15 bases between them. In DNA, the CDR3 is TGTGCCAGCAGTTTACCCGCGGGAAGGGCGGAGACCCAGTACTTC. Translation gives CASSLPAGRAETQYF. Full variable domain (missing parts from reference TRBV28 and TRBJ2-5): DVKVTQSSRYLVKRTGEKVFLECVQDMDHENMFWYRQDPGLGLRLIYFSYDVKMKEKGDIPEGYSVSREKKERFSLILESASTNQTSMYLCASSLPAGRAETQYFGPGTRLLVL.

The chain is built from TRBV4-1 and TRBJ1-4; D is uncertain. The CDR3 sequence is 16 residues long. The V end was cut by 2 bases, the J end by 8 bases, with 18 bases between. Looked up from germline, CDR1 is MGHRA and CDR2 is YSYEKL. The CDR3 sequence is CASSQRYDNVGEKLFF. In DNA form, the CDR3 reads TGCGCCAGCAGCCAACGTTATGACAACGTAGGAGAAAAACTGTTTTTT.

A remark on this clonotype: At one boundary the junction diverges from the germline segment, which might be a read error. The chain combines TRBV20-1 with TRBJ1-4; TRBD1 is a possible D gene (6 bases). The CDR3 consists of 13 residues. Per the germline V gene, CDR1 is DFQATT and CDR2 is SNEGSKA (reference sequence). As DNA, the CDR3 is TGCAGTGCTAGGTCGCAGGGGCGGGAAAAGCTGTTTTTT. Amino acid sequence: CSARSQGREKLFF.

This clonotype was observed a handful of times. CDR3 loop: CASSKGLNYGYTF. CDR3 bases: TGTGCCAGCAGTAAGGGTTTGAACTATGGCTACACCTTC. The V gene is TRBV6-2 or TRBV6-3, the J gene TRBJ1-2; D unclear. Germline V gene data show CDR1 as MNHEY and CDR2 as SVGEGT. The CDR3 extends over 13 amino acids. V dropped 5 bases and J dropped 2 bases, with 9 bases sitting between them.

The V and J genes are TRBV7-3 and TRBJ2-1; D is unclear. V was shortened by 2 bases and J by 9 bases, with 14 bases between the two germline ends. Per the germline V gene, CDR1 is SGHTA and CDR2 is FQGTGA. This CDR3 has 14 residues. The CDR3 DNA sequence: TGTGCCAGCAGCTTAGTAACCGCAGGCGCTGAGCAGTTCTTC. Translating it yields CASSLVTAGAEQFF.

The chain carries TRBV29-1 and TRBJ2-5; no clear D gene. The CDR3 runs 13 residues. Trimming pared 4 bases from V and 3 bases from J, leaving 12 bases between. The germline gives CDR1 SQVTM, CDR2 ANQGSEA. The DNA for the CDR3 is TGCAGCGTTGGTGGGTCAGCTGAAGAGACCCAGTACTTC. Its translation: CSVGGSAEETQYF.

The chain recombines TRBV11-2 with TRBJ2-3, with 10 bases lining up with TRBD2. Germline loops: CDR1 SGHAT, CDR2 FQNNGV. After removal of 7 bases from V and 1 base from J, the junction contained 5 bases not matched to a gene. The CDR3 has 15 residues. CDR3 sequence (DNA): TGTGCCAGCATCACCGGGACTAGCGGCACAGATACGCAGTATTTT. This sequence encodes CASITGTSGTDTQYF. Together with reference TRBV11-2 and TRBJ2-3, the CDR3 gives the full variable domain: EAGVAQSPRYKIIEKRQSVAFWCNPISGHATLYWYQQILGQGPKLLIQFQNNGVVDDSQLPKDRFSAERLKGVDSTLKIQPAKLEDSAVYLCASITGTSGTDTQYFGPGTRLTVL.

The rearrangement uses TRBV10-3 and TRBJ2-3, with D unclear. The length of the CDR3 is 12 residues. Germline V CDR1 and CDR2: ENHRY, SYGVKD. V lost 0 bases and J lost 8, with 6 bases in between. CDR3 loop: CAISESTGTQYF. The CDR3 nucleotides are TGTGCCATCAGTGAGTCAACGGGTACGCAGTATTTT.

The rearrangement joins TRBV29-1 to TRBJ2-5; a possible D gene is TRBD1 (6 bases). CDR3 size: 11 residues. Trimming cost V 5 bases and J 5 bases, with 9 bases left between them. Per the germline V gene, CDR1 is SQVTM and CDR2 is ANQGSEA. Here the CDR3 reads CSVSQGETQYF. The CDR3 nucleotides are TGCAGCGTTAGCCAGGGGGAGACCCAGTACTTC.

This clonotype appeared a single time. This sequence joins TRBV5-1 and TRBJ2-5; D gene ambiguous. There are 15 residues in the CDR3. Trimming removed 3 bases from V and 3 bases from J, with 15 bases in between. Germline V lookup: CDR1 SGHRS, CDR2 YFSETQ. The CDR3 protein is CASSSTPGEEETQYF. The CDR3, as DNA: TGCGCCAGCAGCTCGACCCCGGGCGAAGAAGAGACCCAGTACTTC.